A selection of T cell receptor beta chains follows, all from one sample in a study of T-cell reconstitution after alpha-beta-depleted transplantation in children. TCRdb re-called the PCR reads with MiXCR, one entry per CDR3 protein. The data hold approximately 230,000 distinct CDR3 sequences, with 20% to 30% observed a single time. Sequences were derived from PBMCs, mostly from graft donor cells, sampled 360 days after TCRalphabeta/CD19-depleted stem cell transplant. The receptor source for this set is a female patient aged 2 to 10 who had a stem cell transplant for congenital amegakaryocytic thrombocytopenia, so the T cells may come from the graft donor. Both conserved end residues are part of each CDR3. Each record gives: clone size, D gene, V gene, J gene, CDR3 length, CDR3 DNA, CDR3 protein. The D gene is left open where the match is weak. Size tells how often a clone was seen (once, few, many) or the class of an expanded clone, and some rows leave it out.

few	TRBD2	TRBV10-3	TRBJ2-5	16	TGTGCCTCAAAAGGGCAGGCGGGGGGCCTCCAAGAGACCCAGTACTTC	CASKGQAGGLQETQYF
.	.	TRBV10-1	TRBJ2-7	15	TGCGCCAGCAGTGATCGGGACACCCAGTCCTACGAGCAGTACTTC	CASSDRDTQSYEQYF
once	.	TRBV4-3	TRBJ1-2	15	TGCGCCAGCAGCCTCCGTAACAGGGAAACCTCTGGCTACACCTTC	CASSLRNRETSGYTF
few	.	TRBV14	TRBJ1-1	17	TGTGCCAGCAGCACCGGGGGGTCGGGCCCTTGGAACACTGAAGCTTTCTTT	CASSTGGSGPWNTEAFF
few	TRBD1	TRBV24-1	TRBJ2-1	15	TGTGCCACCAGTGATCCGAGACAGGGGGCATATGAGCAGTTCTTC	CATSDPRQGAYEQFF
.	.	TRBV3-1	TRBJ1-1	13	TGTGCCAGCAGCCAAGTACCGAACACTGAAGCTTTCTTT	CASSQVPNTEAFF
.	.	TRBV12-3/TRBV12-4	TRBJ1-3	14	TGTGCCAGCAGTTTGTACATTGCCGGAAACACCATATATTTT	CASSLYIAGNTIYF
many	.	TRBV5-1	TRBJ2-5	17	TGCGCCAGCAGCTTAAGATCATGGATTGGGGTTGGAGAGACCCAGTACTTC	CASSLRSWIGVGETQYF
.	.	TRBV28	TRBJ2-4	13	TGTGCCAGCAGTTTGGCAGGGGAAAACATTCAGTACTTC	CASSLAGENIQYF
few	.	TRBV7-9	TRBJ2-2	12	TGTGCCAGCAGCTTTATCTCCGGGGAGCTGTTTTTT	CASSFISGELFF
.	TRBD2	TRBV20-1	TRBJ2-1	16	TGCAGTGCTAGACGGTGGGAACTAGCGGCTAACAATGAGCAGTTCTTC	CSARRWELAANNEQFF
.	TRBD2	TRBV20-1	TRBJ2-3	12	TGCAGTGCTACCGGACTAGTTGATACGCAGTATTTT	CSATGLVDTQYF
few	.	TRBV25-1	TRBJ2-5	15	TGTGCCAGCAGTGCCCTCGGGAGCCGGAGAGAGACCCAGTACTTC	CASSALGSRRETQYF
few	TRBD2	TRBV3-1	TRBJ2-5	14	TGTGCCAGCAGCCAAGGGACTAGTGGAGAGACCCAGTACTTC	CASSQGTSGETQYF
many	.	TRBV5-1	TRBJ2-3	14	TGCGCCAGCAGCTTTACAGGGTCGAAAGATACGCAGTATTTT	CASSFTGSKDTQYF
few	TRBD1	TRBV20-1	TRBJ2-1	13	TGCAGTCCCCCTCCGACAGGGGGCTATGAGCAGTTCTTC	CSPPPTGGYEQFF
.	TRBD2	TRBV5-1	TRBJ2-3	15	TGCGCCAGCAGCGGGGGTAGCGGGAGCACAGATACGCAGTATTTT	CASSGGSGSTDTQYF
.	.	TRBV5-5	TRBJ1-5	15	TGTGCCAGCAGCTTGGTTTCGACAGGAGATCAGCCCCAGCATTTT	CASSLVSTGDQPQHF
.	.	TRBV5-1	TRBJ2-5	14	TGCGCCAGCAGCTTTAGTAGGGTAGCAGAGACCCAGTACTTC	CASSFSRVAETQYF
many	TRBD2	TRBV24-1	TRBJ2-3	15	TGTGCCACCAGTGATGCGGGACTAGCGGCTGATACGCAGTATTTT	CATSDAGLAADTQYF
.	.	TRBV29-1	TRBJ1-4	13	TGCAGCGTGGGGACACCGAGGAATGAAAAACTGTTTTTT	CSVGTPRNEKLFF
.	.	TRBV4-2	TRBJ1-5	15	TGTGCCAGCAGCAACACCGGGACACCTAATCAGCCCCAGCATTTT	CASSNTGTPNQPQHF
few	TRBD1	TRBV5-1	TRBJ1-4	14	TGCGCCAGCAGCAAGGGACAGAGTAATGAAAAACTGTTTTTT	CASSKGQSNEKLFF
few	TRBD1	TRBV11-2	TRBJ2-7	13	TGTGCCAGCAGCGCAGGACAGGGCTGGGAGCAGTACTTC	CASSAGQGWEQYF
.	TRBD1	TRBV5-1	TRBJ2-3	13	TGCGCCAGCCGGGACAGGCAAGGGGATACGCAGTATTTT	CASRDRQGDTQYF
.	.	TRBV28	TRBJ2-7	16	TGTGCCAGCAGCCTCGCCGGGACACCAAGCTCCTACGAGCAGTACTTC	CASSLAGTPSSYEQYF
.	.	TRBV6-2/TRBV6-3	TRBJ2-1	14	TGTGCCAGCAGGAATGGCATCCTGGTTAATGAGCAGTTCTTC	CASRNGILVNEQFF
.	TRBD2	TRBV6-2/TRBV6-3	TRBJ2-1	16	TGTGCCAGCAGTACGGCCAGCGGGAAAAGTTACAATGAGCAGTTCTTC	CASSTASGKSYNEQFF
.	.	TRBV6-1	TRBJ1-4	13	TGTGCCAGTCATGACAGCCGGAGTGAAAAACTGTTTTTT	CASHDSRSEKLFF
.	.	TRBV27	TRBJ1-4	15	TGTGCCAGCAGTTCCGGGGGGAGCTTAGGTGAAAAACTGTTTTTT	CASSSGGSLGEKLFF
many	.	TRBV5-4	TRBJ2-7	11	TGTGCCAGCAGCCTAGACTACGAGCAGTACTTC	CASSLDYEQYF
.	.	TRBV13	TRBJ2-7	12	TGTGCCAGCAGCTTAGGGAGGGACGAGCAGTACTTC	CASSLGRDEQYF
few	.	TRBV20-1	TRBJ1-5	16	TGCAGTGCTAGGGGCCACAGCGTTGGGGGTGGTCAGCCCCAGCATTTT	CSARGHSVGGGQPQHF
few	.	TRBV28	TRBJ1-5	12	TGTGCCAGCAGTTTTCAGGGTCAGCCCCAGCATTTT	CASSFQGQPQHF
.	.	TRBV20-1	TRBJ2-3	12	TGCAGTGCTTCATATAGCACAGATACGCAGTATTTT	CSASYSTDTQYF
.	.	TRBV12-3/TRBV12-4	TRBJ2-1	13	TGTGCCAGCAGTTTTAGTCTTTACAATGAGCAGTTCTTC	CASSFSLYNEQFF
few	.	TRBV3-1	TRBJ1-1	12	TGTGCCAGCAGCCAGGGACTCCAAGATGCTTTCTTT	CASSQGLQDAFF
many	TRBD1	TRBV24-1	TRBJ2-2	15	TGTGCCACCAGTGATTTGGGACAGGGGACCGGGGAGCTGTTTTTT	CATSDLGQGTGELFF
many	TRBD1	TRBV12-3/TRBV12-4	TRBJ2-3	15	TGTGCCAGCAGTTTATCGGGACAGGGATCAGATACGCAGTATTTT	CASSLSGQGSDTQYF
many	.	TRBV29-1	TRBJ2-7	14	TGCAGCGTTGACTCCGGGGCCGGTTATCGGGAGCAGTACTTC	CSVDSGAGYREQYF
few	.	TRBV20-1	TRBJ1-2	13	TGCAGTGCTTCCCCGGGGGGGAACTATGGCTACACCTTC	CSASPGGNYGYTF
.	.	TRBV11-1	TRBJ1-6	17	TGTGCCAGCAGCTTAGCGGGGGCCGGATTGAATAATTCACCCCTCCACTTT	CASSLAGAGLNNSPLHF
.	.	TRBV29-1	TRBJ1-3	14	TGCAGCGTTGCTGTGGCAGCGGCTGGAAACACCATATATTTT	CSVAVAAAGNTIYF
many	.	TRBV6-5	TRBJ1-6	16	TGTGCCAGCAGTTACTCGTGGGGCAGGGACAATTCACCCCTCCACTTT	CASSYSWGRDNSPLHF
many	TRBD1	TRBV12-3/TRBV12-4	TRBJ2-7	15	TGTGCCAGCAGTTACAGGGGAGAGGGATCCTACGAGCAGTACTTC	CASSYRGEGSYEQYF
few	TRBD1	TRBV4-3	TRBJ1-1	15	TGCGCCAGCAGCCCGTGGACAGGGGGGTACACTGAAGCTTTCTTT	CASSPWTGGYTEAFF
few	TRBD1	TRBV12-3/TRBV12-4	TRBJ2-5	13	TGTGCCAGCAGTTCCCGACAGGGGGTGACCCAGTACTTC	CASSSRQGVTQYF
.	.	TRBV5-5	TRBJ2-1	16	TGTGCCAGCAGCCTAAAGGGGAAAAGGGCCTACAATGAGCAGTTCTTC	CASSLKGKRAYNEQFF
many	.	TRBV29-1	TRBJ2-2	13	TGCGGAGGGGACCGGGACTCCTCCGGGGAGCTGTTTTTT	CGGDRDSSGELFF
few	TRBD1	TRBV5-1	TRBJ1-1	15	TGCGCCAGCAGCTCCCTGCTACAGGGGGAGGTTGAAGCTTTCTTT	CASSSLLQGEVEAFF
few	.	TRBV7-2	TRBJ1-6	15	TGTGCCAGCAGCTGGAGCGAGGGGTCGGATTCACCCCTCCACTTT	CASSWSEGSDSPLHF